This TCR beta chain appears in the sequencing data of a study of T cells after yellow fever vaccination. Study-level background: SMART-Seq v4 Ultra Low Input prepared libraries from low-cell fractions.

Overall study findings and caveats: Clonotypes appearing in both CD4 and CD8 compartments existed, and their share was small. Though weaker, the secondary response peaked faster, on day 5 versus 15.

On this clonotype itself: Its cognate antigen is unknown.

UMIs were added to TCR cDNA along with a universal primer site when it was made by 5'RACE template switching. TCRdb itself ran the 5' RACE reads through MiXCR, one entry per CDR3 protein. The sample yields a few hundred thousand distinct CDR3 sequences, around 16% seen once. V gave up 5 bases and J gave up 3 bases; unmatched junction bases: 6. This CDR3 comprises 16 residues. Specimen: PBMCs, collected 5 days after the first yellow fever vaccination. The chain couples TRBV12-3 or TRBV12-4 to TRBJ2-3; 12 bases are a match to TRBD2. The TCR sequence derives from a man aged 18-30 years who received the YFV17D yellow fever vaccine. CDR3 protein: CASSPGLAGWTDTQYF. The CDR3 DNA reads TGTGCCAGCAGTCCCGGACTAGCGGGGTGGACAGATACGCAGTATTTT.